These 20 T cell receptor beta chains share one sample of origin, sequenced in a study of blood T cell repertoires in COVID-19. Here immunoSEQ multiplex PCR was the method, and the copy in TCRdb shows in-frame clones only, minus some. The sample carries more than 85,000 clones, approximately 90% recorded once. The sample was peripheral blood. The receptors shown here come from a woman between 50 and 59 years old with acute or convalescent COVID-19.

This clone was recorded only once. The chain has TRBV25-1 and TRBJ2-7; 11 nucleotides line up with TRBD1. The germline gives CDR1 MGHDK, CDR2 SYGVNS. Trimming at V came to 1 base and at J to 3 bases, leaving 2 bases not matched to a gene. The CDR3 loop spans 15 amino acids. This CDR3 is CASSESGTGGYEQYF. For the CDR3, the DNA is TGTGCCAGCAGTGAATCCGGGACAGGGGGCTACGAGCAGTACTTC.

This clone has only one observation. The chain has TRBV5-1 and TRBJ2-1; 11 bases match TRBD2. V lost 3 bases and J lost 7; bases outside the gene matches: 6. There are 15 residues in the CDR3. Germline V gene sequence: CDR1 SGHRS, CDR2 YFSETQ. This CDR3 reads CASSSVAGGGNEQFF. The CDR3 nucleotides are TGCGCCAGCAGCTCGGTAGCGGGAGGGGGTAATGAGCAGTTCTTC.

The table lists this clone with a count of one. The chain recombines TRBV7-2 with TRBJ2-2, with TRBD2 identical over 16 bases. Germline trimming cut 5 bases from V and 4 bases from J; bases unmatched to any gene: 4. The CDR3 sequence is 17 residues long. Germline CDR1 SGHTA, CDR2 FQGNSA. In DNA form, the CDR3 reads TGTGCCAGCAGCCCTGGGACTAGCGGGGGGGCCACCGGGGAGCTGTTTTTT. Its translation is CASSPGTSGGATGELFF.

The V gene is TRBV28, the J gene TRBJ2-7, with D perhaps matching TRBD2 (6 bases). The germline CDR1 and CDR2 sequences are MDHEN and SYDVKM. Deletions cut 4 bases from V and 6 bases from J, with 16 bases between. There are 14 residues in the CDR3. Written as DNA, the CDR3 is TGTGCCAGCAGTTCCAACGGGAGAGGAGGCGAGCAGTACTTC. Amino acid sequence: CASSSNGRGGEQYF.

This chain uses TRBV7-8 with TRBJ2-1; D is uncertain. V was trimmed by 3 bases and J by 6 bases, leaving 6 bases between them. The CDR3 loop spans 12 amino acids. Looked up from germline, CDR1 is SGHVS and CDR2 is FQNEAQ. CDR3 sequence reads: CASSLRSNEQFF. The CDR3 DNA follows: TGTGCCAGCAGCTTGAGGAGCAATGAGCAGTTCTTC.

The chain recombines TRBV15 with TRBJ2-7; maybe TRBD1 (5 bases). This CDR3 has 13 residues. Trimming shortened V by 3 bases and J by 4 bases, and 10 bases separated the two germline ends. Germline V CDR1 and CDR2: LNHNV, YYDKDF (reference sequence). CDR3 residues: CATSRGRVYEQYF. Here the CDR3 DNA reads TGTGCCACCAGCAGGGGCAGGGTTTACGAGCAGTACTTC.

The chain carries TRBV6-5 and TRBJ2-7, with 9 bases that match TRBD2. The V gene's germline CDR1 is MNHEY and CDR2 SVGAGI. CDR3 length equals 13 residues. V shed 10 bases and J 6 bases; nucleotides not matched to a gene: 10. In nucleotides, the CDR3 is TGTGCCACCACGACTAGCGGACCTGGCGAGCAGTACTTC. Protein product: CATTTSGPGEQYF.

CDR3 coding DNA: TGTGCCAGCACGACAGGGGCCACCGGGGAGCTGTTTTTT. Translation: CASTTGATGELFF. V is TRBV3-1 (or the pseudogene TRBV3-2) and J is TRBJ2-2; 8 bases are a match to TRBD1. The CDR3 spans 13 residues. The junction had 2 bases not matched to a gene; V was cut back by 7 bases and J by 4 bases. Germline assignment: CDR1 LGHDT and CDR2 YNNKEL (reference sequence).

This chain joins TRBV6-2 or TRBV6-3 and TRBJ2-7; 7 nucleotides match TRBD2. After removal of 0 bases from V and 3 bases from J, the junction contained 8 bases not matched to a gene. The CDR3 has 16 amino acids. Germline V gives CDR1 MNHEY, CDR2 SVGEGT. CDR3 coding DNA: TGTGCCAGCAGTTACTCGAAAGTTAGCGGGCACTACGAGCAGTACTTC. This encodes CASSYSKVSGHYEQYF.

The chain employs TRBV28 and TRBJ2-1, with TRBD2 matching over 12 bases. Germline CDR1 and CDR2: MDHEN and SYDVKM. Trimming cost V 5 bases and J 4 bases; bases outside gene matches: 9. CDR3 size: 17 residues. The CDR3 DNA follows: TGTGCCAGCAGTCTAGTGGGGGGGACTAGCGGGTACAATGAGCAGTTCTTC. It specifies CASSLVGGTSGYNEQFF.

The V call is TRBV3-1 (or the pseudogene TRBV3-2), the J call TRBJ2-5; 7 bases are a match to TRBD2. Unmatched junction bases numbered 7, after V lost 1 base and J lost 5 bases. Germline CDR1 reads LGHDT; CDR2 reads YNNKEL (reference sequence). CDR3 size: 15 residues. The CDR3 is CASSQGFGGRETQYF. The CDR3 DNA reads as TGTGCCAGCAGCCAAGGGTTCGGGGGGAGGGAGACCCAGTACTTC.

CDR3 residues: CASSEGLAAKNIQYF. Written as DNA, the CDR3 is TGTGCCAGCAGTGAAGGTTTAGCGGCCAAAAACATTCAGTACTTC. The chain joins TRBV2 to TRBJ2-4; perhaps TRBD2 as D (5 bases). CDR1 is SNHLY and CDR2 is FYNNEI in the germline V gene. The V and J ends lost 1 base and 1 base respectively, with 8 bases between them. This CDR3 spans 15 amino acids.

The chain has TRBV6-6 and TRBJ2-1, with TRBD1 matching over 7 bases. V lost 5 bases and J lost 2; bases outside the gene matches: 12. The germline gives CDR1 MNHNY, CDR2 SVGAGI (reference sequence). There are 17 residues in the CDR3. CDR3 loop: CASSLSRDSRAYNEQFF. CDR3 in DNA: TGTGCCAGCAGTCTAAGTCGGGACAGTCGGGCCTACAATGAGCAGTTCTTC.

This clone has a count of ten or more. The chain has TRBV7-2 and TRBJ2-2; weak D call: TRBD1 (6 bases). The CDR3 spans 14 residues. From germline, CDR1 is SGHTA and CDR2 FQGNSA. V was shortened by 2 bases and J by 6 bases, with 10 bases between the two germline ends. The CDR3 DNA follows: TGTGCCAGCAGCTTAAAATGGACAGCCGGGGAGCTGTTTTTT. Encoded protein: CASSLKWTAGELFF.

The J gene is TRBJ1-2, the V gene TRBV5-1; 7 bases are shared with TRBD1. After removal of 0 bases from V and 14 bases from J, the junction contained 16 bases not matched to a gene. Looked up from germline, CDR1 is SGHRS and CDR2 is YFSETQ. CDR3 length: 15 amino acids. The CDR3: CASSLGPGQELWQTF. The CDR3 coding sequence is TGCGCCAGCAGCTTGGGTCCCGGACAGGAACTATGGCAGACCTTC.

V usage is TRBV6-5 and J usage is TRBJ1-4; 8 nucleotides align to TRBD1. V was pared by 8 bases and J by 6 bases, with 11 bases of the junction left unmatched. Germline CDR1 and CDR2: MNHEY and SVGAGI. The length of the CDR3 is 15 residues. This CDR3 reads CASYGRGTGDEKLFF. The CDR3 DNA reads TGTGCCAGCTACGGCCGGGGGACAGGAGATGAAAAACTGTTTTTT.

This clone came up once. V gene TRBV5-8 combines with J gene TRBJ1-3; D ambiguous. Germline CDR1 is SGHTS and CDR2 is YDEGEE. Deletions cut 0 bases from V and 4 bases from J, with 5 bases between. The CDR3 runs 13 residues. CDR3 loop: CASSLAGGNTIYF. The CDR3 DNA sequence: TGTGCCAGCAGCTTGGCCGGGGGAAACACCATATATTTT.

V gene TRBV5-1 combines with J gene TRBJ1-1; D ambiguous. Germline-derived CDR1 and CDR2 are SGHRS and YFSETQ. The length of the CDR3 is 14 residues. V shed 0 bases and J shed 1 base, with 7 bases lying between them. CDR3 DNA: TGCGCCAGCAGCTTGGTGGCAGGGAACACTGAAGCTTTCTTT. Its protein is CASSLVAGNTEAFF.

This clone was picked up one time. V is TRBV15 and J is TRBJ1-4; 7 bases fit TRBD1. Losses at the gene ends were 0 bases for V and 8 bases for J; bases not matched to a gene: 6. Per germline, CDR1 LNHNV and CDR2 YYDKDF (reference sequence). The CDR3 sequence is 15 residues long. The CDR3 coding sequence is TGTGCCACCAGCAGAGATAAGGGGGACAGCGAAAAACTGTTTTTT. Its translation is CATSRDKGDSEKLFF.

The rearrangement links TRBV29-1 to TRBJ2-2; possibly TRBD1 for D (5 bases). The V end was cut by 6 bases, the J end by 0 bases, with 11 bases between. This CDR3 is built from 14 residues. Germline V gene sequence: CDR1 SQVTM, CDR2 ANQGSEA. DNA of the CDR3: TGCAGCGTATGTGACAGCCCGAACACCGGGGAGCTGTTTTTT. This translates into CSVCDSPNTGELFF.